The 29 T cell receptor beta chains given below trace back to one sample, sequenced in a study of blood T cells in healthy people across ages. Combining a sample-barcoded 5' primer with a J-beta primer mix, a second PCR ran for about 7 to 12 cycles. TCRdb independently ran MiXCR on the 5' RACE reads; one entry per CDR3 protein. The sample gives fewer than 1,200,000 distinct CDR3 sequences, about 23% of which show up once; less than 0.75% is in the top ten. The same sample was also studied in work on T cells of mothers and their children.

Sequencing was done on a sample of blood. The receptors here all came from a girl aged 2-9 years in good health.

This clonotype appeared a few times. The chain has TRBV18 and TRBJ1-4; no firm D call. Trimming stripped 3 bases from V and 2 bases from J, with 22 bases between. The CDR3 runs to 19 residues. CDR1 is KGHSH and CDR2 is LQKENI in the germline V gene. Written as DNA, the CDR3 is TGTGCCAGCTCACCGACCACCCAAATTTTGAGGCTGACTAATGAAAAACTGTTTTTT. This gives the protein CASSPTTQILRLTNEKLFF.

The CDR3 DNA sequence: TGCAGCGTCTTTTACCGGGACAGGGGCCACGAGCAGTACTTC. The encoded protein is CSVFYRDRGHEQYF. The chain recombines TRBV29-1 with TRBJ2-7, with 10 bases aligning to TRBD1. CDR3 size: 14 residues. Germline loops: CDR1 SQVTM, CDR2 ANQGSEA. V lost 6 bases to trimming and J lost 5 bases; unmatched junction nucleotides: 10.

The CDR3 is CASSPHYRQETQYF. The CDR3, as DNA: TGTGCCAGCAGTCCACATTACCGCCAAGAGACCCAGTACTTC. The gene calls are TRBV28 and TRBJ2-5; D is ambiguous. This CDR3 is built from 14 residues. The V and J ends lost 5 bases and 1 base respectively, with 11 bases between them. Looked up from germline, CDR1 is MDHEN and CDR2 is SYDVKM.

CDR3 in DNA: TGTGCCAGCACCCAGGAGTTTGTGCATTTTCGGGAGACCCAGTACTTC. This sequence encodes CASTQEFVHFRETQYF. The chain employs TRBV28 and TRBJ2-5; no definite D call. The germline gives CDR1 MDHEN, CDR2 SYDVKM. Trimming pared 7 bases from V and 5 bases from J, leaving 23 bases between. There are 16 residues in the CDR3.

This clonotype was recorded a few times. The genes are TRBV29-1 and TRBJ2-5; D is perhaps TRBD1 or TRBD2 (8 bases each). The CDR3 is made up of 13 amino acids. The germline gives CDR1 SQVTM, CDR2 ANQGSEA. The V and J ends lost 7 bases and 4 bases respectively, with 16 bases between them. The CDR3, as DNA: TGCAGCGGGGATAGCGGGACAGGAGAGACCCAGTACTTC. Amino acids: CSGDSGTGETQYF.

This sequence joins TRBV9 and TRBJ2-3; 9 nucleotides match TRBD2. The CDR3 totals 16 residues. The ends lost 2 bases at V and 1 base at J; junction bases unmatched: 5. Germline V gene sequence: CDR1 SGDLS, CDR2 YYNGEE. For the CDR3, the DNA is TGTGCCAGCAGCGTTAGCGGGAGAAGGGGCACAGATACGCAGTATTTT. It translates to CASSVSGRRGTDTQYF.

This chain connects TRBV24-1 to TRBJ2-3; unclear D gene. Looked up from germline, CDR1 is KGHDR and CDR2 is SFDVKD. This CDR3 spans 13 amino acids. The germline V and J ends were trimmed by 0 bases and 4 bases, with 4 bases remaining between them. CDR3 residues: CATSDLEADTQYF. The CDR3 bases are TGTGCCACCAGTGATTTGGAGGCAGATACGCAGTATTTT.

This clonotype was picked up a small number of times. The rearrangement links TRBV29-1 to TRBJ1-1; no clear D gene. The CDR3 has 10 amino acids. The germline CDR1 and CDR2 sequences are SQVTM and ANQGSEA. Deletions cut 4 bases from V and 10 bases from J, with 10 bases between. CDR3 protein: CSVGRSGAFF. The DNA for the CDR3 is TGCAGCGTTGGTCGGAGCGGAGCTTTCTTT.

About this clonotype: A read error may produce the germline difference seen at one junction end. The chain employs TRBV5-4 and TRBJ2-7; D unclear. This CDR3 spans 15 amino acids. Germline values: CDR1 SGHNT, CDR2 YYREEE (reference sequence). The CDR3, as DNA: TGTGCCAGTAGCTTGGTCGGTAGTTCTCTAAACGAGCAGTACTTC. Translated: CASSLVGSSLNEQYF.

The rearrangement joins TRBV20-1 to TRBJ2-1; D may be TRBD1 or TRBD2 (6 bases each). This CDR3 contains 12 residues. The V end lost 6 bases, the J end lost 3 bases, and 9 bases lay between the germline ends. Per the germline V gene, CDR1 is DFQATT and CDR2 is SNEGSKA (reference sequence). The CDR3 here is CSAGGHYNEQFF. In nucleotides, the CDR3 is TGCAGTGCCGGGGGCCACTACAATGAGCAGTTCTTC.

About this clonotype: The junction and the germline gene differ at one end; a read error may be behind it. The chain couples TRBV10-2 to TRBJ2-5; possibly TRBD1 for D (7 bases). Germline assignment: CDR1 WSHSY and CDR2 SAAADI. The CDR3 sequence is 13 residues long. The CDR3 sequence: CASKGALRETRYF. The CDR3 DNA reads as TGCGCCAGCAAGGGGGCCCTCCGGGAGACCCGGTACTTC.

The gene calls are TRBV3-1 and TRBJ2-5; a weak D match, TRBD1 (6 bases). This CDR3 comprises 16 residues. Per germline, CDR1 LGHDT and CDR2 YNNKEL (reference sequence). V lost 4 bases and J 4 bases, leaving 19 bases between the germline ends. As DNA, the CDR3 is TGTGCCAGCAGCCTCTGGGAACAGGGATTGCGAGAGACCCAGTACTTC. Translating gives CASSLWEQGLRETQYF.

This clonotype was counted only a few times. This chain links TRBV15 with TRBJ1-4, with D perhaps TRBD1 (6 bases). The CDR3 sequence is 16 residues long. Germline V gene data show CDR1 as LNHNV and CDR2 as YYDKDF (reference sequence). V was cut by 0 bases and J by 0 bases, with 8 bases left in between. The CDR3: CATSRERGPTNEKLFF. The CDR3 nucleotides are TGTGCCACCAGCAGAGAACGGGGGCCAACTAATGAAAAACTGTTTTTT.

This clonotype was observed a single time. The V gene is TRBV29-1, the J gene TRBJ2-5; 14 nucleotides align to TRBD2. The V gene end was trimmed by 2 bases and the J gene end by 2 bases; junction bases not matched to a gene: 4. Germline V gene data show CDR1 as SQVTM and CDR2 as ANQGSEA. The CDR3 has 16 residues. CDR3 sequence reads: CSVESTSGREQETQYF. The CDR3 DNA follows: TGCAGCGTTGAATCGACTAGCGGGAGGGAACAAGAGACCCAGTACTTC.

This clonotype was detected many times. The CDR3 loop reads CASSLGTGMSYEQYF. CDR3 coding DNA: TGTGCCAGCAGCTTAGGGACAGGGATGTCCTACGAGCAGTACTTC. This chain joins TRBV11-1 and TRBJ2-7, with TRBD1 matching over 8 bases. Germline V gives CDR1 SGHAT, CDR2 FQDESV (reference sequence). The V and J ends lost 1 base and 1 base, in that order; junction bases with no gene match: 3. The CDR3 is 15 amino acids.

The chain links TRBV6-5 to TRBJ2-5; 10 bases align to TRBD1. The germline CDR1 and CDR2 sequences are MNHEY and SVGAGI. The CDR3 consists of 16 residues. J was trimmed by 3 bases and V by 1 base; bases with no gene match: 5. CDR3 nucleotides: TGTGCCAGCAGTTACTTTGACAGGGGGCGGGAAGAGACCCAGTACTTC. This translates into CASSYFDRGREETQYF.

This clonotype was detected a few times. DNA for the CDR3: TGTGCCAGCCGAAAATCCCAGGTGGTTGAGACCCAGTACTTC. It yields the protein CASRKSQVVETQYF. The V gene is TRBV28, the J gene TRBJ2-5; the D is unclear. V lost 8 bases and J lost 5, with 18 bases in between. CDR3 size: 14 residues. Per germline, CDR1 MDHEN and CDR2 SYDVKM.

The V and J genes are TRBV20-1 and TRBJ1-1; D is unresolved. V was clipped by 3 bases and J by 0 bases, with 11 bases between them. There are 14 residues in the CDR3. The germline CDR1 and CDR2 sequences are DFQATT and SNEGSKA (reference sequence). The CDR3 protein is CSASKVIMNTEAFF. Here the CDR3 DNA reads TGCAGTGCTAGTAAGGTGATCATGAACACTGAAGCTTTCTTT.

V is TRBV7-9 and J is TRBJ2-5, with D tentatively TRBD2 (5 bases). Germline V gene data show CDR1 as SEHNR and CDR2 as FQNEAQ (reference sequence). The ends were cut back, 2 bases at V and 3 bases at J, with 10 bases in the middle. The CDR3 sequence is 14 residues long. The CDR3 coding sequence is TGTGCCAGCAGCTTATCATACGGGGAAGAGACCCAGTACTTC. This translates into CASSLSYGEETQYF.

The rearrangement joins TRBV11-1 to TRBJ2-3; D is unresolved. Trimming shortened V by 2 bases and J by 0 bases, and 30 bases separated the two germline ends. The length of the CDR3 is 22 residues. CDR1 and CDR2 from the germline V gene are SGHAT and FQDESV (reference sequence). The CDR3 loop is CASSLRLPQAPPPRSSTDTQYF. The CDR3 region has the DNA TGTGCCAGCAGCTTACGGCTCCCCCAGGCTCCCCCCCCACGCTCTAGCACAGATACGCAGTATTTT.

This clonotype has only a few counts. This chain joins TRBV2 and TRBJ2-3; D possibly uses TRBD1 or TRBD2 (5 bases each). The CDR3 totals 14 residues. The V gene's germline CDR1 is SNHLY and CDR2 FYNNEI. Trimming shortened V by 6 bases and J by 0 bases, and 10 bases separated the two germline ends. CDR3 DNA sequence: TGTGCCAGCAGGGGGGAACCTAGCACAGATACGCAGTATTTT. Translating it yields CASRGEPSTDTQYF.

The J gene is TRBJ2-5, the V gene TRBV3-1; D uncertain. The CDR3 contains 15 residues. Germline assignment: CDR1 LGHDT and CDR2 YNNKEL (reference sequence). V dropped 4 bases and J dropped 3 bases, with 15 bases sitting between them. The CDR3 region is CASSPSDLLEETQYF. CDR3 sequence (DNA): TGTGCCAGCAGCCCGTCGGATCTTTTAGAAGAGACCCAGTACTTC.

A few counts support this clonotype. The chain is built from TRBV7-9 and TRBJ1-1; D is ambiguous. With 6 bases removed from V and 7 bases from J, the gap between germline ends came to 15 bases. The CDR3 runs 13 residues. Germline CDR1 is SEHNR and CDR2 is FQNEAQ (reference sequence). The chain's CDR3 is CASSSRVWDEAFF. CDR3 nucleotide sequence: TGTGCCAGCAGTTCACGGGTCTGGGATGAAGCTTTCTTT.

The gene calls are TRBV20-1 and TRBJ2-5; D ambiguous. The assigned J gene may be wrong: the sequence end matches TRBJ2-7 better. The CDR3 sequence is 13 residues long. Germline CDR1 reads DFQATT; CDR2 reads SNEGSKA (reference sequence). Here the CDR3 reads CSARKGSSYEQYF. CDR3 coding DNA: TGCAGTGCTAGGAAGGGCAGCTCCTACGAGCAGTACTTC.

The chain carries TRBV29-1 and TRBJ2-7; TRBD2 agrees at 9 bases. V lost 6 bases and J lost 4; bases outside the gene matches: 4. The CDR3 sequence is 12 residues long. The V gene's germline CDR1 is SQVTM and CDR2 ANQGSEA. The CDR3 sequence: CSVRTSAYEQYF. The DNA of the CDR3 is TGCAGCGTCCGGACTAGCGCATACGAGCAGTACTTC.

The rearrangement uses TRBV5-1 and TRBJ2-7; 7 bases match TRBD1. V trimming: 0 bases; J trimming: 2 bases; junction bases outside the gene matches: 11. Germline V gene sequence: CDR1 SGHRS, CDR2 YFSETQ. The CDR3 has 17 amino acids. The CDR3 sequence: CASSLGFPGQIAYEQYF. CDR3 bases: TGCGCCAGCAGCTTGGGATTTCCGGGACAGATAGCCTACGAGCAGTACTTC.

Only a few counts were recorded for this clonotype. The J gene is TRBJ2-7, the V gene TRBV4-1; 7 bases are a match to TRBD1. This CDR3 region has 13 residues. The V segment lost 3 bases and the J segment 7 bases; nucleotides outside the gene matches: 6. Germline V gives CDR1 MGHRA, CDR2 YSYEKL. The CDR3 is CASSQGQLGEQYF. Here the CDR3 DNA reads TGCGCCAGCAGCCAGGGACAGTTGGGGGAGCAGTACTTC.

The V gene is TRBV10-3, the J gene TRBJ2-6; D is perhaps TRBD2 (6 bases). This CDR3 comprises 18 residues. Trimming removed 7 bases at V and 0 bases at J, with 19 bases between. CDR1 is ENHRY and CDR2 is SYGVKD in the germline V gene. Here the CDR3 DNA reads TGTGCCATCACGGGGGAACTCCTTCTGACCTCTGGGGCCAACGTCCTGACTTTC. It is translated as CAITGELLLTSGANVLTF.

The genes are TRBV28 and TRBJ2-4, with D hard to call. Looked up from germline, CDR1 is MDHEN and CDR2 is SYDVKM. Trimming shortened V by 6 bases and J by 8 bases, and 17 bases separated the two germline ends. The CDR3 contains 14 residues. The CDR3 bases are TGTGCCAGCAGCACGCAGGAATCCAGAGACATTCAGTACTTC. It specifies CASSTQESRDIQYF.